The clone carrying this TCR beta chain turned up a few times. What it recognizes is unknown. V was cut by 1 base and J by 2 bases, with 0 bases left in between. Germline CDR1 GTSNPN, CDR2 SVGIG (reference sequence). The CDR3 loop spans 11 amino acids. This entry comes from a study of T cell responses to AZD1222 COVID-19 vaccine. Overall study results and limits: No repertoire was sampled before or during the peak T cell response, only after it. Clonal diversity was possibly underestimated; the donors were predominantly white British and more often female.

The repertoire was sequenced with immunoSEQ multiplex PCR; TCRdb's copy has only in-frame clones and lacks some. The sample shows roughly 150,000 clones, roughly 90% of them seen only once. The sample was peripheral blood, taken 28 days after the second AZD1222 dose. The TCR sequence derives from an adult who received the AZD1222 COVID-19 vaccine. This chain joins TRBV30 and TRBJ1-3; no firm D call. Here the CDR3 reads CAWSAGNTIYF. In nucleotides, the CDR3 is TGTGCCTGGAGTGCTGGAAACACCATATATTTT. Looking up the rest from reference TRBV30 and TRBJ1-3 gives the full variable domain: SQTIHQWPATLVQPVGSPLSLECTVEGTSNPNLYWYRQAAGRGLQLLFYSVGIGQISSEVPQNLSASRPQDRQFILSSKKLLLSDSGFYLCAWSAGNTIYFGEGSWLTVV.